This is a list of T cell receptor beta chains from one sample in a study of cytomegalovirus exposure and HLA in healthy donors. Measured with immunoSEQ multiplex PCR; TCRdb has only the in-frame clones, and not every one. The sample gives under 200,000 clones, around 79% of which show up once; approximately 0.39% is in the top ten. The source material was PBMCs. These receptors all come from a male donor in good health and CMV-seropositive. Each CDR3 is given with its conserved first and last residue. A D gene is named only where the DNA matches it firmly. Part of the rows lack a size; the others show once, few, many or a class for expanded clones.

V gene	D gene	J gene	clone size	CDR3 DNA	CDR3 protein
TRBV19	TRBD1	TRBJ2-1	-	TGTGCCAGTGATGGGACAGGGGTGGGGGAGCAGTTCTTC	CASDGTGVGEQFF
TRBV5-1	-	TRBJ2-2	-	TGCGCCAGCAGCTTAGATCTAACCAACACCGGGGAGCTGTTTTTT	CASSLDLTNTGELFF
TRBV7-9	TRBD2	TRBJ2-3	-	TGTGCCGCACCCCCGTGGCGGGAGGAACTGGCAGATACGCAGTATTTT	CAAPPWREELADTQYF
TRBV5-1	TRBD1	TRBJ2-1	-	TGCGCCAGCAGGTTGGCGGGGACAGGACCTAATGAGCAGTTCTTC	CASRLAGTGPNEQFF
TRBV28	TRBD1	TRBJ2-7	-	TGTGCCAGCAGTGGGACAGGGGGCTCCTACGAGCAGTACTTC	CASSGTGGSYEQYF
TRBV4-1	-	TRBJ2-7	-	TGCGCCAGCAGCCGCGTAGTGAGCTACGAGCAGTACTTC	CASSRVVSYEQYF
TRBV18	TRBD1	TRBJ2-7	-	TGTGCCAGCTCACCAAGCACAGGGGGCTGGTACGAGCAGTACTTC	CASSPSTGGWYEQYF
TRBV5-6	-	TRBJ2-7	-	TGTGCCAGCAGCCGACTTGCCGTATACGAGCAGTACTTC	CASSRLAVYEQYF
TRBV19	-	TRBJ2-7	few	TGTGCCAGTAATCTCGGGGGAAAGTCCTACGAGCAGTACTTC	CASNLGGKSYEQYF
TRBV14	TRBD1	TRBJ1-2	once	TGTGCCAGCAGCCAAGGGGGGACAGGGGAAGGCTACACCTTC	CASSQGGTGEGYTF
TRBV7-2	TRBD2	TRBJ2-7	-	TGTGCCAGCAGCCGCCGGGGGGGTGCTTTATCCTACGAGCAGTACTTC	CASSRRGGALSYEQYF
TRBV2	-	TRBJ1-1	-	TGTGCCAGCAGGCGGCAGGCTGGAGCAGGGCTGGGGAACACTGAAGCTTTCTTT	CASRRQAGAGLGNTEAFF
TRBV6-6	-	TRBJ1-1	few	TGTGCCAGCCTTAAGCTGGACACTGAAGCTTTCTTT	CASLKLDTEAFF
TRBV7-9	-	TRBJ2-5	-	TGTGCCAGCGCCTCGGCTAGCCAAGAGACCCAGTACTTC	CASASASQETQYF
TRBV6-6	TRBD1	TRBJ1-2	few	TGTGCCAGCAGTTCCTCGAACAGGGGGTATGGCTACACCTTC	CASSSSNRGYGYTF
TRBV19	-	TRBJ1-5	-	TGTGCCAGTAGTCCCCCGAAGTGGCGCAATCAGCCCCAGCATTTT	CASSPPKWRNQPQHF
TRBV6-4	-	TRBJ1-2	-	TGTGCCAGCAGTGAAGCGTTACACATCGGAGGCTACACCTTC	CASSEALHIGGYTF
TRBV6-5	TRBD1	TRBJ1-2	-	TGTGCCAGCAGGGCCGGGACAGGCTATGGCTACACCTTC	CASRAGTGYGYTF
TRBV10-3	TRBD1	TRBJ1-2	-	TGTGCCATCAGGGGGGACAGCGGCTATGGCTACACCTTC	CAIRGDSGYGYTF
TRBV19	-	TRBJ1-1	-	TGTGCCAGTAGTGACAGGCCGAACACTGAAGCTTTCTTT	CASSDRPNTEAFF
TRBV10-3	-	TRBJ2-1	few	TGTGCCATCAGTGAGTCGGCGGCAAGGGGGGGGCATGAGCAGTTCTTC	CAISESAARGGHEQFF
TRBV2	TRBD1	TRBJ1-1	-	TGTGCCAGCAGTGAAGGGGGACAGGGGGCTGCTGAAGCTTTCTTT	CASSEGGQGAAEAFF
TRBV11-3	TRBD1	TRBJ2-2	once	TGTGCCAGCAGCGCCTCACCGGGGACAGGGATCGGGGAGCTGTTTTTT	CASSASPGTGIGELFF
TRBV4-1	-	TRBJ1-5	-	TGCGCCAGCAGCCAAGTCTTCCCCGAGGGCAATCAGCCCCAGCATTTT	CASSQVFPEGNQPQHF
TRBV6-5	TRBD1	TRBJ1-6	-	TGTGCCAGCAGTTGGACAGGGAATTCACCCCTCCACTTT	CASSWTGNSPLHF
TRBV7-2	-	TRBJ2-7	-	TGTGCCAGCAGCTTAGGGCGGAGCTCCTACGAGCAGTACTTC	CASSLGRSSYEQYF
TRBV10-3	TRBD1	TRBJ2-5	-	TGTGCCATCAGTGAGTCCCCTGTGGCAGGGGGCCAAGAGACCCAGTACTTC	CAISESPVAGGQETQYF
TRBV4-3	-	TRBJ1-2	-	TGCGCCAGCAGCCAAGATCTGGCAGGCTATGGCTACACCTTC	CASSQDLAGYGYTF
TRBV9	-	TRBJ1-3	-	TGTGCCAGCAGCCCCCTCGGGATCTCTGGAAACACCATATATTTT	CASSPLGISGNTIYF
TRBV7-2	TRBD2	TRBJ2-5	-	TGTGCCAGCAGCTTAGGAGTAGCGGGGGGGCCTGGGGAGACCCAGTACTTC	CASSLGVAGGPGETQYF
TRBV7-3	-	TRBJ2-1	-	TGTGCCAGCAGCTTCGGTTTACTAGCCTACAATGAGCAGTTCTTC	CASSFGLLAYNEQFF
TRBV15	-	TRBJ2-7	-	TGTGCCACCAGCATTGACTCAGAGCAGTACTTC	CATSIDSEQYF
TRBV30	-	TRBJ2-5	few	TGTGCCTGGAGTGTACGGTTAGCGTCGGTTGTGTCGGAGACCCAGTACTTC	CAWSVRLASVVSETQYF
TRBV18	TRBD2	TRBJ2-7	-	TGTGCCAGCTCACAACGGGGGGAATCCTACGAGCAGTACTTC	CASSQRGESYEQYF
TRBV21-1	-	TRBJ2-1	-	TGTGCCAGCAGCATTGATTTGACTAGCGGAGGCGAGAATGAATACAATGAGCAGTTCTTC	CASSIDLTSGGENEYNEQFF
TRBV2	-	TRBJ1-5	few	TGTGCCAGCAGCCCCGAGAGTGGTGTCAGCAATCAGCCCCAGCATTTT	CASSPESGVSNQPQHF
TRBV19	-	TRBJ1-3	-	TGTGCCAGTAGCCCTAGAGGAAACACCATATATTTT	CASSPRGNTIYF
TRBV6-5	-	TRBJ1-1	once	TGTGCCAGCAGTCGCGGCGGGGACACTGAAGCTTTCTTT	CASSRGGDTEAFF
TRBV5-6	TRBD1	TRBJ2-7	-	TGTGCCAGCAGCGGGAGACAGGGAAACAGCGAGCAGTACTTC	CASSGRQGNSEQYF
TRBV28	-	TRBJ2-7	-	TGTGCCAGCAGCCCGAGACTATTCTCCTACGAGCAGTACTTC	CASSPRLFSYEQYF
TRBV18	-	TRBJ1-3	-	TGTGCCAGCTCAACCAACAGGGTCAGCTCTGGAAACACCATATATTTT	CASSTNRVSSGNTIYF
TRBV9	TRBD1	TRBJ2-2	-	TGTGCCAGCAGCGCGGGACAGGGGTGGATTGGGGAGCTGTTTTTT	CASSAGQGWIGELFF
TRBV6-1	TRBD2	TRBJ2-3	-	TGTGCCTGCAAGTTAAGCGGGGGGCTCAAGACGCAGTATTTT	CACKLSGGLKTQYF
TRBV7-2	-	TRBJ1-2	-	TGTGCCAGCAGCTCTTCCGGCGGGGCATACTATGGCTACACCTTC	CASSSSGGAYYGYTF
TRBV18	-	TRBJ1-4	-	TGTGCCAGCTCACGCGGAGCTAATGAAAAACTGTTTTTT	CASSRGANEKLFF
TRBV7-9	-	TRBJ1-1	-	TGTGCCAGCAGCTTTGGACAGATGAACACTGAAGCTTTCTTT	CASSFGQMNTEAFF
TRBV7-9	-	TRBJ2-7	-	TGTGCCAGCAGCATAGCCCCCGGCGCGGTCGGGGAGCAGTACTTC	CASSIAPGAVGEQYF
TRBV7-3	-	TRBJ2-3	-	TGTGCCAGCAGTACAGGGATAAGCACAGATACGCAGTATTTT	CASSTGISTDTQYF
TRBV7-3	-	TRBJ1-1	-	TGTGCCAGCAAAACCTGGGCCTACACTGAAGCTTTCTTT	CASKTWAYTEAFF
TRBV5-1	-	TRBJ2-5	-	TGCGCCAGCAGCTTGAGACAGGGAGGTGGGAAGACCCAGTACTTC	CASSLRQGGGKTQYF
TRBV6-1	TRBD2	TRBJ2-5	once	TGTGCCAGCAGTAGGACTAGCGCTGAGACCCAGTACTTC	CASSRTSAETQYF
TRBV4-3	TRBD1	TRBJ1-1	few	TGCGCCAGCAGCCAGGCGACAGGGGGGAACACTGAAGCTTTCTTT	CASSQATGGNTEAFF
TRBV19	-	TRBJ1-6	once	TGTGCCAGTAGTCCGCGGGTGTCACCCCTCCACTTT	CASSPRVSPLHF
TRBV10-3	TRBD2	TRBJ2-5	-	TGTGCCATCGGAAGCGGCGGGAGCGGACCCCTGGAGACCCAGTACTTC	CAIGSGGSGPLETQYF
TRBV28	-	TRBJ1-2	-	TGTGCCAGCGCTACTCAGGCTGGCTACACCTTC	CASATQAGYTF
TRBV2	-	TRBJ1-1	-	TGTGCCAGCGTACAGGGTTCTGAAGCTTTCTTT	CASVQGSEAFF
TRBV6-6	-	TRBJ2-1	-	TGTGCCAGCAGAAAGACTGCGGAGCGATCCTACAATGAGCAGTTCTTC	CASRKTAERSYNEQFF
TRBV5-1	TRBD2	TRBJ2-5	-	TGCGCCAGCACCTTTGGGGGGGGGAGAGGAGAGACCCAGTACTTC	CASTFGGGRGETQYF
TRBV18	TRBD2	TRBJ2-1	-	TGTGCCAGCTCACCCTCAGGGATACTAGCGTGGAATAATGAGCAGTTCTTC	CASSPSGILAWNNEQFF